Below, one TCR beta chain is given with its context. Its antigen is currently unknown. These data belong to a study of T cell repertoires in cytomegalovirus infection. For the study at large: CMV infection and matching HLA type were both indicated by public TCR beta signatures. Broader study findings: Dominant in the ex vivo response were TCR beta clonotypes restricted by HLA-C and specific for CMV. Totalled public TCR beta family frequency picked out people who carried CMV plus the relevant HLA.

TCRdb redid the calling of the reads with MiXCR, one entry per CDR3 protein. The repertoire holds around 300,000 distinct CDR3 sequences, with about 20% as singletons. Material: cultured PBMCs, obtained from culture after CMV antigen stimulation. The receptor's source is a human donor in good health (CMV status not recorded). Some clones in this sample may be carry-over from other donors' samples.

CDR3 residues: CASTDPPGTEAFF. The CDR3 DNA sequence: TGTGCCAGCACCGACCCACCGGGGACTGAAGCTTTCTTT. The rearrangement joins TRBV12-3 or TRBV12-4 to TRBJ1-1; D unclear. The V end was cut by 7 bases, the J end by 5 bases, with 14 bases between. The CDR3 length is 13 residues.